The TCR beta chain described here comes from a study of OX40 agonist ivuxolimab in advanced cancers. About the study: Cohort: roughly 79% men, mean age 60, aged about 20 to 79. Patients with prior anti-PD-1, anti-PD-L1 or anti-CTLA-4 therapy were eligible; less than 50% had some.

This table comes from immunoSEQ multiplex PCR, and its TCRdb copy is limited to in-frame clones, with some not included. This sample has about 60,000 clones, with almost 90% found just once. Study conclusions and caveats: CD4+ and CD8+ T cells in blood underwent clonal expansion by week 6 at 0.1 to 3.0 mg/kg.

V dropped 6 bases and J dropped 2; count of bases not matched to a gene: 1. The CDR3 length is 13 residues. Germline assignment: CDR1 SNHLY and CDR2 FYNNEI. Details on this clone: The antigen remains unidentified.

The origin of this receptor is an adult with an advanced solid tumor such as melanoma, head and neck, liver or kidney cancer. This sequence joins TRBV2 and TRBJ1-1; TRBD1 matches 9 bases. The sequencing here drew on CD4+ or CD8+ T cells sorted from blood, taken in a trial of the OX40 agonist ivuxolimab. This CDR3 is CASRGQGNTEAFF. The CDR3 DNA sequence: TGTGCCAGCAGGGGACAGGGCAACACTGAAGCTTTCTTT.